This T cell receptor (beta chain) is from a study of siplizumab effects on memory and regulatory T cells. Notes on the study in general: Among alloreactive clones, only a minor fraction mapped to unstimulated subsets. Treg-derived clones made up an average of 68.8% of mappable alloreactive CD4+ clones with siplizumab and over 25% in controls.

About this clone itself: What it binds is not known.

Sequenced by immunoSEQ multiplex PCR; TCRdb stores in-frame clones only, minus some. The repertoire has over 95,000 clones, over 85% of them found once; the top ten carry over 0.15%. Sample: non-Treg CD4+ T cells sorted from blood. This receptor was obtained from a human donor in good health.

The CDR3 protein is CASSFGQGLAVRTGELFF. The CDR3 coding sequence is TGTGCCAGCAGCTTCGGACAGGGGTTAGCCGTACGCACCGGGGAGCTGTTTTTT. This rearrangement joins TRBV7-8 to TRBJ2-2, with TRBD1 identical over 9 bases. This CDR3 spans 18 amino acids. Per germline, CDR1 SGHVS and CDR2 FQNEAQ. The ends lost 3 bases at V and 4 bases at J; junction bases unmatched: 12. Full variable domain (outside the CDR3, taken from reference TRBV7-8 and TRBJ2-2): GAGVSQSPRYKVAKRGQDVALRCDPISGHVSLFWYQQALGQGPEFLTYFQNEAQLDKSGLPSDRFFAERPEGSVSTLKIQRTQQEDSAVYLCASSFGQGLAVRTGELFFGEGSRLTVL.